These 20 T cell receptor beta chains were sequenced from one sample in a study of graft-versus-host responses after intestinal transplantation. Sequencing was performed with immunoSEQ multiplex PCR; in TCRdb, only in-frame clones are kept and a portion is missing. Of around 20,000 clones listed, about 95% are singletons. The sequenced sample was PBMCs, obtained 23 days after intestinal transplant. The receptors here all came from a human patient who received an intestinal transplant, so some T cells may come from the graft donor.

This sequence joins TRBV11-1 and TRBJ1-2; D unresolved. Germline CDR1 is SGHAT and CDR2 is FQDESV (reference sequence). Between the trimmed V and J ends, which lost 5 bases and 4 bases, there was a span of 23 bases. The CDR3 consists of 17 residues. The DNA of the CDR3 is TGTGCCAGCAGCGAAGGCATTGAGGCTGGAAAGACCTATGGCTACACCTTC. It specifies CASSEGIEAGKTYGYTF.

The rearrangement links TRBV2 to TRBJ2-3; no firm D call. In germline, CDR1 is SNHLY, CDR2 FYNNEI. Trimming removed 1 base from V and 4 bases from J, with 18 bases in between. The CDR3 spans 17 residues. The CDR3 nucleotides read TGTGCCAGCAGTGAAGATGTGATAGAGATTAGTGCAGATACGCAGTATTTT. Its translation is CASSEDVIEISADTQYF. Variable domain in full (rest from reference TRBV2 and TRBJ2-3): EPEVTQTPSHQVTQMGQEVILRCVPISNHLYFYWYRQILGQKVEFLVSFYNNEISEKSEIFDDQFSVERPDGSNFTLKIRSTKLEDSAMYFCASSEDVIEISADTQYFGPGTRLTVL.

This clone was seen only once. This chain uses TRBV7-9 with TRBJ2-7; D might be TRBD2 (7 bases). Trimming stripped 1 base from V and 4 bases from J, with 14 bases between. Germline CDR1 is SEHNR and CDR2 is FQNEAQ (reference sequence). CDR3 length: 15 amino acids. CDR3 in amino acids: CASSLEEGGGYEQYF. The DNA for the CDR3 is TGTGCCAGCAGCTTAGAGGAGGGGGGGGGTTACGAGCAGTACTTC.

The chain employs TRBV7-2 and TRBJ2-3, with TRBD2 as a possible D gene (6 bases). Germline V gene sequence: CDR1 SGHTA, CDR2 FQGNSA. The CDR3 runs to 17 residues. Between the trimmed V and J ends, which lost 2 bases and 0 bases, there was a span of 15 bases. The CDR3, as DNA: TGTGCCAGCAGCTTAAAAAACCCTAGCGTCAGCACAGATACGCAGTATTTT. Its protein is CASSLKNPSVSTDTQYF.

The chain carries TRBV28 and TRBJ2-5; 11 bases fit TRBD2. The CDR3 extends over 19 amino acids. The V gene's germline CDR1 is MDHEN and CDR2 SYDVKM. Trimming took 2 bases from V and 5 from J; bases not matched to a gene: 16. CDR3 DNA sequence: TGTGCCAGCAGTTTAACTGGGACTAGCGGACCGAGCCTTCGGGAGACCCAGTACTTC. Amino acid sequence: CASSLTGTSGPSLRETQYF.

This clone was counted a few times. J is TRBJ2-6 and V is TRBV19, with D unclear. The germline V gene encodes CDR1 LNHDA and CDR2 SQIVND (reference sequence). The CDR3 is made up of 19 amino acids. Trimming pared 1 base from V and 0 bases from J, leaving 16 bases between. The CDR3 DNA is TGTGCCAGTAGTATAGTTGCAGGTGCGATATACTCTGGGGCCAACGTCCTGACTTTC. This encodes CASSIVAGAIYSGANVLTF.

This rearrangement joins TRBV30 to TRBJ2-1; 9 bases fit TRBD2. V was clipped by 4 bases and J by 6 bases; unmatched bases: 4. This CDR3 contains 13 residues. CDR1 and CDR2 (germline): GTSNPN, SVGIG (reference sequence). The CDR3 DNA follows: TGTGCCTGGACTAGCGGGATGGGCAATGAGCAGTTCTTC. Its protein product is CAWTSGMGNEQFF.

As for this clone: One end of the junction varies from germline; a read error may be responsible. This rearrangement joins TRBV18 to TRBJ2-3; D may match TRBD1 or TRBD2 (5 bases each). Germline CDR1 is KGHSH and CDR2 is LQKENI. This CDR3 spans 15 amino acids. CDR3 residues: CASSQDSSSTGTQYF. The CDR3, as DNA: TGTGCCAGCTCGCAAGACAGTTCTAGCACAGGTACGCAGTATTTT. Full variable domain (remainder filled in from reference TRBV18 and TRBJ2-3): NAGVMQNPRHLVRRRGQEARLRCSPMKGHSHVYWYRQLPEEGLKFMVYLQKENIIDESGMPKERFSAEFPKEGPSILRIQQVVRGDSAAYFCASSQDSSSTGTQYFGPGTRLTVL.

The sample holds one count of this clone. The chain links TRBV27 to TRBJ2-3; the match to TRBD2 covers 8 bases. V dropped 11 bases and J dropped 4; count of bases not matched to a gene: 5. The CDR3 has 12 residues. Germline CDR1 reads MNHEY; CDR2 reads SMNVEV (reference sequence). The CDR3, as DNA: TGTGCCTCAGCGGGAGATCCAGATACGCAGTATTTT. Translation: CASAGDPDTQYF.

This rearrangement joins TRBV11-2 to TRBJ2-3; 12 bases fit TRBD2. J was trimmed by 3 bases and V by 1 base; bases with no gene match: 5. The length of the CDR3 is 17 residues. Looked up from germline, CDR1 is SGHAT and CDR2 is FQNNGV. CDR3 sequence reads: CASSLGGLAGFTDTQYF. CDR3 DNA: TGTGCCAGCAGCTTAGGTGGACTAGCGGGATTTACAGATACGCAGTATTTT.

The genes are TRBV7-9 and TRBJ1-3; tentative D call: TRBD1 (6 bases). Germline CDR1 is SEHNR and CDR2 is FQNEAQ (reference sequence). The CDR3 runs 14 residues. The V end lost 5 bases, the J end lost 3 bases, and 11 bases lay between the germline ends. The CDR3 loop reads CASSGQQGGNTIYF. In DNA form, the CDR3 reads TGTGCCAGCAGCGGTCAACAGGGTGGAAACACCATATATTTT.

The J gene is TRBJ2-7, the V gene TRBV11-2; D possibly corresponds to TRBD2 (6 bases). The CDR3 consists of 15 residues. The germline CDR1 and CDR2 sequences are SGHAT and FQNNGV. V gave up 4 bases and J gave up 5 bases, with 18 bases separating them. The CDR3 spells CASSWGLANPHEQYF. DNA for the CDR3: TGTGCCAGCAGCTGGGGACTCGCGAACCCCCACGAGCAGTACTTC. The whole variable domain, filled in from reference TRBV11-2 and TRBJ2-7, reads EAGVAQSPRYKIIEKRQSVAFWCNPISGHATLYWYQQILGQGPKLLIQFQNNGVVDDSQLPKDRFSAERLKGVDSTLKIQPAKLEDSAVYLCASSWGLANPHEQYFGPGTRLTVT.

The table lists this clone with a count of one. This chain links TRBV4-1 with TRBJ2-1; TRBD1 agrees at 9 bases. Per germline, CDR1 MGHRA and CDR2 YSYEKL. CDR3 size: 16 residues. The ends lost 3 bases at V and 3 bases at J; junction bases unmatched: 6. CDR3 loop: CASSHRTGEIYNEQFF. The CDR3 bases are TGCGCCAGCAGCCACCGGACAGGGGAAATCTACAATGAGCAGTTCTTC.

The chain recombines TRBV5-6 with TRBJ2-2; 9 positions match TRBD1. CDR1 SGHDT and CDR2 YYEEEE come from the germline V gene. This CDR3 is 16 amino acids long. The J segment lost 5 bases and the V segment lost 6 bases, leaving 11 bases of the junction unmatched. This chain's CDR3 is CASNRPQGAHTGELFF. The CDR3 bases are TGTGCCAGCAATCGTCCACAGGGGGCGCATACCGGGGAGCTGTTTTTT.

This clone was seen just once. The V call is TRBV27, the J call TRBJ1-5, with a possible D match to TRBD1 (6 bases). Per the germline V gene, CDR1 is MNHEY and CDR2 is SMNVEV (reference sequence). V dropped 6 bases and J dropped 5 bases, with 17 bases sitting between them. The CDR3 spans 15 residues. The CDR3: CASSPVRDTYQPQHF. The CDR3 nucleotides are TGTGCCAGCAGCCCCGTCCGGGACACCTATCAGCCCCAGCATTTT.

The chain recombines TRBV28 with TRBJ1-2; tentatively, D is TRBD1 (5 bases). The CDR3 loop spans 13 amino acids. Germline CDR1 MDHEN, CDR2 SYDVKM. V was shortened by 1 base and J by 6 bases, with 9 bases between the two germline ends. CDR3 protein: CASSLYRRNGYTF. The CDR3 DNA is TGTGCCAGCAGTTTATACAGGAGGAATGGCTACACCTTC.

The V gene is TRBV27, the J gene TRBJ1-1; D is undetermined. This CDR3 is built from 14 residues. CDR1 and CDR2 from the germline V gene are MNHEY and SMNVEV (reference sequence). V was shortened by 5 bases and J by 4 bases, with 14 bases between the two germline ends. CDR3 protein: CASSPDYRGTEAFF. The CDR3 DNA follows: TGTGCCAGCAGTCCAGACTACCGGGGCACTGAAGCTTTCTTT.

The chain uses TRBV27 and TRBJ2-7; no reliable D call. V lost 2 bases and J 3 bases, leaving 8 bases between the germline ends. This CDR3 has 13 residues. Germline CDR1 is MNHEY and CDR2 is SMNVEV (reference sequence). The CDR3 DNA reads TGTGCCAGCAGTTTACGAGGCGGCTACGAGCAGTACTTC. Amino acids: CASSLRGGYEQYF.

The CDR3 region is CATSRGWDREYEQYF. The CDR3 DNA reads as TGTGCCACCAGCAGAGGGTGGGACAGGGAGTACGAGCAGTACTTC. The rearrangement uses TRBV15 and TRBJ2-7; 9 bases match TRBD1. Unmatched junction bases numbered 5, after V lost 1 base and J lost 4 bases. The germline V gene encodes CDR1 LNHNV and CDR2 YYDKDF (reference sequence). CDR3 size: 15 residues.

The chain has TRBV4-2 and TRBJ2-2; 13 bases are a match to TRBD2. The germline V gene has CDR1 LGHNA and CDR2 YNFKEQ. The junction had 6 bases not matched to a gene; V was cut back by 6 bases and J by 5 bases. The CDR3 runs 16 residues. As DNA, the CDR3 is TGTGCCAGCAGGGCCGGGACTAGCGGGATAACCGGGGAGCTGTTTTTT. Amino acid sequence: CASRAGTSGITGELFF.